This T cell receptor (beta chain) was found in a study of human T cells and chemical hapten exposure. Study in general: After 6 days, upper back 0.01% DPC patch tests were scored.

Time point indicated: pre-sensitization, week 0. As for treatment: therapeutic diphenylcyclopropenone sensitization with weekly scalp DPC. TCRdb reprocessed the RACE reads with MiXCR, giving one entry per CDR3 protein. Found here are 300,000 to 450,000 distinct CDR3 sequences, 5% to 6.5% of them singletons; the top ten hold less than 9%. V was clipped by 4 bases and J by 0 bases, with 12 bases between them. Germline V CDR1 and CDR2: LNHDA, SQIVND (reference sequence). The CDR3 extends over 15 amino acids. The source is a woman between 18 and 30 years old with alopecia areata. Some clones in this sample may be carry-over from other donors' samples. The rearrangement links TRBV19 to TRBJ1-2; D may be TRBD1 (5 bases). Specimen: whole blood, collected in connection with sensitization to the hapten diphenylcyclopropenone (DPC). CDR3 in DNA: TGTGCCAGTAGTACGGACACCGCTGCTAACTATGGCTACACCTTC. Amino acids: CASSTDTAANYGYTF. The whole variable domain, filled in from reference TRBV19 and TRBJ1-2, reads DGGITQSPKYLFRKEGQNVTLSCEQNLNHDAMYWYRQDPGQGLRLIYYSQIVNDFQKGDIAEGYSVSREKKESFPLTVTSAQKNPTAFYLCASSTDTAANYGYTFGSGTRLTVV.